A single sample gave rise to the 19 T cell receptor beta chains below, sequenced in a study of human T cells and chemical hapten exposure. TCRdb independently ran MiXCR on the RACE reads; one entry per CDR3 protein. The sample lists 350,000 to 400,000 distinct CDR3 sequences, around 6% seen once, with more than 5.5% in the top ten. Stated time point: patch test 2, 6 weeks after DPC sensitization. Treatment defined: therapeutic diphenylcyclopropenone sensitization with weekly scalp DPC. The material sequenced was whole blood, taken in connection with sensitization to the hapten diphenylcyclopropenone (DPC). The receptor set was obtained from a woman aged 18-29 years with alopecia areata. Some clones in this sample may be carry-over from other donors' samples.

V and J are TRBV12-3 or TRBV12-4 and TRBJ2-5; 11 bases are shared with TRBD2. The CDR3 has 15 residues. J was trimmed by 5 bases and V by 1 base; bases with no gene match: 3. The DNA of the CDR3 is TGTGCCAGCAGTTTAGGTAGCGGGGGGGCTGAGACCCAGTACTTC. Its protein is CASSLGSGGAETQYF.

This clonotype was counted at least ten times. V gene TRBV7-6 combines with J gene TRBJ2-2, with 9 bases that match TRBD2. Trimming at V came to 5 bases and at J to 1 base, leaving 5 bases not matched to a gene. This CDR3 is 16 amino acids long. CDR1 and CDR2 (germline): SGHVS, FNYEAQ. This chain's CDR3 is CASSLGLAGNTGELFF. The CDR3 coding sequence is TGTGCCAGCAGCCTGGGACTAGCAGGGAACACCGGGGAGCTGTTTTTT. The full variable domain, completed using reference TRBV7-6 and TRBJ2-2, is GAGVSQSPRYKVTKRGQDVALRCDPISGHVSLYWYRQALGQGPEFLTYFNYEAQQDKSGLPNDRFSAERPEGSISTLTIQRTEQRDSAMYRCASSLGLAGNTGELFFGEGSRLTVL.

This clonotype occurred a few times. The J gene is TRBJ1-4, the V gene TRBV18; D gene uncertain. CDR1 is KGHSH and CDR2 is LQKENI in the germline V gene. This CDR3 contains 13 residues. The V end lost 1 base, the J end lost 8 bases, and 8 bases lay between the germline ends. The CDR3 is CASSPQIGEKLFF. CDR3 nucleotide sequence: TGTGCCAGCTCACCACAGATCGGGGAAAAACTGTTTTTT.

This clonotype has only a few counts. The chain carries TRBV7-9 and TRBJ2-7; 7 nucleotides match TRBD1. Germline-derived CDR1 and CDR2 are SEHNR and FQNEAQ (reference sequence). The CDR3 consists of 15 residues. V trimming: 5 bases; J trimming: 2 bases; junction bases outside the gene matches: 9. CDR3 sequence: CASSPTTGQTYEQYF. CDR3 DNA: TGTGCCAGCAGCCCAACGACAGGGCAGACCTACGAGCAGTACTTC. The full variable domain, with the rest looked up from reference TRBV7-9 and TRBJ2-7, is DTGVSQNPRHKITKRGQNVTFRCDPISEHNRLYWYRQTLGQGPEFLTYFQNEAQLEKSRLLSDRFSAERPKGSFSTLEIQRTEQGDSAMYLCASSPTTGQTYEQYFGPGTRLTVT.

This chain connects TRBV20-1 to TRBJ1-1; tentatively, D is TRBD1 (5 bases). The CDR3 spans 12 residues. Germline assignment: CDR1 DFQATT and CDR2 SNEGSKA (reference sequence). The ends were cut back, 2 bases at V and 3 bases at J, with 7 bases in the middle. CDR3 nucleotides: TGCAGTGCTAGACCACAGGACACTGAAGCTTTCTTT. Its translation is CSARPQDTEAFF.

DNA for the CDR3: TGTGCCAGCAGTCGCCGCGGACAAAGGCAAGAGACCCAGTACTTC. This encodes CASSRRGQRQETQYF. The chain is built from TRBV2 and TRBJ2-5, with D maybe TRBD1 (5 bases). This CDR3 is 15 amino acids long. Trimming pared 5 bases from V and 2 bases from J, leaving 15 bases between. Germline V gene data show CDR1 as SNHLY and CDR2 as FYNNEI.

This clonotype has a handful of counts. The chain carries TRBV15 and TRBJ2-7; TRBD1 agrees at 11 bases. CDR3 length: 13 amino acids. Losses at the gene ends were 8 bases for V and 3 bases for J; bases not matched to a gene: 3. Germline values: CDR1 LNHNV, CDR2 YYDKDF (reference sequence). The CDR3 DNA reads TGTGCCACCCGGGACAGGGGGTTCTACGAGCAGTACTTC. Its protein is CATRDRGFYEQYF.

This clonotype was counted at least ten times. DNA for the CDR3: TGTGCCAGTAGCCCAGCCGGCTCTCACTATGGCTACACCTTC. Its translation is CASSPAGSHYGYTF. The V and J genes are TRBV19 and TRBJ1-2; D not resolved. Per the germline V gene, CDR1 is LNHDA and CDR2 is SQIVND (reference sequence). The CDR3 length is 14 residues. Trimming pared 6 bases from V and 3 bases from J, leaving 14 bases between.

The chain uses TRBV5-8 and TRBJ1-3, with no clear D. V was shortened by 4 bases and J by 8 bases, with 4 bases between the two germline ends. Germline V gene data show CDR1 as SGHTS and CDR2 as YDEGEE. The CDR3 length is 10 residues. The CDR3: CASSGYTIYF. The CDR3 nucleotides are TGTGCCAGCAGCGGTTACACCATATATTTT.

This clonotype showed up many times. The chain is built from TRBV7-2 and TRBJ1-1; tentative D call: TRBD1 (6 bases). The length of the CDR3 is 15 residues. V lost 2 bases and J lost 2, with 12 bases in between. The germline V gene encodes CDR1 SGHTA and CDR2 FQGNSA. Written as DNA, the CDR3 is TGTGCCAGCAGCTTAACTGTCAGGGGTAACACTGAAGCTTTCTTT. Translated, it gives CASSLTVRGNTEAFF. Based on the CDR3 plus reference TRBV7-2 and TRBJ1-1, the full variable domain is GAGVSQSPSNKVTEKGKDVELRCDPISGHTALYWYRQSLGQGLEFLIYFQGNSAPDKSGLPSDRFSAERTGGSVSTLTIQRTQQEDSAVYLCASSLTVRGNTEAFFGQGTRLTVV.

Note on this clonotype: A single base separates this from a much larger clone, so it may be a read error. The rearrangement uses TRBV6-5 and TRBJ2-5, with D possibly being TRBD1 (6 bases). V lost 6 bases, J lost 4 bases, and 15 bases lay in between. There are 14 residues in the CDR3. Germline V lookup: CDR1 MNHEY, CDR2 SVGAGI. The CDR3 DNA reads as TGTGCCAGCAGACCAGGGGACGAGGCAGAGACCCAGTACTTC. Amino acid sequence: CASRPGDEAETQYF.

The CDR3 nucleotides are TGTGCCAGCACCCTCCCCCCCCGGGACCCCTCTGGGGCCAACGTCCTGACTTTC. Amino acids: CASTLPPRDPSGANVLTF. The genes are TRBV7-9 and TRBJ2-6, with D tentatively TRBD1 or TRBD2 (5 bases each). V lost 7 bases and J lost 0, with 19 bases in between. This CDR3 has 18 residues. Germline V gives CDR1 SEHNR, CDR2 FQNEAQ (reference sequence). Full variable domain (rest looked up from reference TRBV7-9 and TRBJ2-6): DTGVSQNPRHKITKRGQNVTFRCDPISEHNRLYWYRQTLGQGPEFLTYFQNEAQLEKSRLLSDRFSAERPKGSFSTLEIQRTEQGDSAMYLCASTLPPRDPSGANVLTFGAGSRLTVL.

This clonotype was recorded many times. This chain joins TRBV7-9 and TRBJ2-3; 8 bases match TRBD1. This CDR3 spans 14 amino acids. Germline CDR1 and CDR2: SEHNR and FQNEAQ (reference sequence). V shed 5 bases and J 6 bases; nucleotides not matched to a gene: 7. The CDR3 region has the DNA TGTGCCAGCAGCAAAGACAGGGGAAGTGATACGCAGTATTTT. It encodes CASSKDRGSDTQYF. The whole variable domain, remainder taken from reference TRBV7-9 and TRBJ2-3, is DTGVSQNPRHKITKRGQNVTFRCDPISEHNRLYWYRQTLGQGPEFLTYFQNEAQLEKSRLLSDRFSAERPKGSFSTLEIQRTEQGDSAMYLCASSKDRGSDTQYFGPGTRLTVL.

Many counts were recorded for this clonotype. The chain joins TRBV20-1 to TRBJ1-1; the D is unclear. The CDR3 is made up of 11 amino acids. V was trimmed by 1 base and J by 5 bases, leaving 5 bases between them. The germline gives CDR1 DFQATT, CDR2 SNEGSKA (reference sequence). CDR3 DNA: TGCAGTGCTAGAGTTTGGACTGAAGCTTTCTTT. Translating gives CSARVWTEAFF.

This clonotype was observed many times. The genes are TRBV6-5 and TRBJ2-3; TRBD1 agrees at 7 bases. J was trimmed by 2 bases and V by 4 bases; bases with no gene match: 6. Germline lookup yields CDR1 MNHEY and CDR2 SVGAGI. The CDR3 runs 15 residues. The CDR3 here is CASSSQTGITDTQYF. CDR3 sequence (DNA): TGTGCCAGCAGTTCGCAGACAGGGATCACAGATACGCAGTATTTT.

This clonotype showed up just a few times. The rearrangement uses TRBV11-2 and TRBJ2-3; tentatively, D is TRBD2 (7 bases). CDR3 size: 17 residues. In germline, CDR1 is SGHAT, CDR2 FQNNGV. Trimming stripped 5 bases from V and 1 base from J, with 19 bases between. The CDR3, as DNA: TGTGCCAGCAGCCACGGGGGGCAGCCCTGGGGCACAGATACGCAGTATTTT. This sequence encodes CASSHGGQPWGTDTQYF.

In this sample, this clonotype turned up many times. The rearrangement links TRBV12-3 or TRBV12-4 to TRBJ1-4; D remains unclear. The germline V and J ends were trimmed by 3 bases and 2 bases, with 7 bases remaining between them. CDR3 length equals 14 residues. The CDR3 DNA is TGTGCCAGCAGTTTTGCGTATACTAATGAAAAACTGTTTTTT. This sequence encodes CASSFAYTNEKLFF.

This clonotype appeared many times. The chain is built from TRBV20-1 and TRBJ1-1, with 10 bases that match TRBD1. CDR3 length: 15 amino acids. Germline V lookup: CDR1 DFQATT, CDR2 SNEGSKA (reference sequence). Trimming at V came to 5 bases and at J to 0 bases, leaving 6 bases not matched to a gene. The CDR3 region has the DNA TGCAGTGCTTCGGACAGGGGGACCATGAACACTGAAGCTTTCTTT. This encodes CSASDRGTMNTEAFF.

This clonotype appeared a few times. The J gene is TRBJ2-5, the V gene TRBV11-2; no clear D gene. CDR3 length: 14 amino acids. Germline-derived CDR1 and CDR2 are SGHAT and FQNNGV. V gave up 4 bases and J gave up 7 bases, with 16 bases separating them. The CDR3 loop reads CASSSRVSLGTQYF. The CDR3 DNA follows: TGTGCCAGCAGCTCCCGGGTCTCACTGGGGACCCAGTACTTC.